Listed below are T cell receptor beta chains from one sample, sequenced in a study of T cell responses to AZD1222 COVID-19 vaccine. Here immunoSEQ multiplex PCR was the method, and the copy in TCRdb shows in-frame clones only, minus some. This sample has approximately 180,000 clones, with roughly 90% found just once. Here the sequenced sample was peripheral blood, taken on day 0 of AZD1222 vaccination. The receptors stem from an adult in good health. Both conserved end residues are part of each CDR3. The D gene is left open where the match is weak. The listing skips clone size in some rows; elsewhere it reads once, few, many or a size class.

CDR3aa: CASSIGHLSNQPQHF
CDR3nt: TGTGCCAGTAGTATAGGACACCTTAGCAATCAGCCCCAGCATTTT
j_gene: TRBJ1-5
abundance: once
d_gene: NA
v_gene: TRBV19

CDR3aa: CASSIRAEAFF
CDR3nt: TGTGCCAGTAGTATAAGGGCTGAAGCTTTCTTT
j_gene: TRBJ1-1
abundance: NA
d_gene: NA
v_gene: TRBV19

CDR3aa: CASSYSVEAGLGYTF
CDR3nt: TGTGCCAGCAGTTACTCGGTCGAGGCAGGGCTTGGCTACACCTTC
j_gene: TRBJ1-2
abundance: few
d_gene: NA
v_gene: TRBV6-5

CDR3aa: CAISANNEQFF
CDR3nt: TGTGCCATCTCGGCAAACAATGAGCAGTTCTTC
j_gene: TRBJ2-1
abundance: NA
d_gene: NA
v_gene: TRBV10-3

CDR3aa: CASSPTGLGPDTQYF
CDR3nt: TGTGCCAGCAGCCCTACGGGACTGGGGCCCGATACGCAGTATTTT
j_gene: TRBJ2-3
abundance: NA
d_gene: NA
v_gene: TRBV7-3

CDR3aa: CSVEDVTGNIQYF
CDR3nt: TGCAGCGTTGAAGATGTAACGGGAAACATTCAGTACTTC
j_gene: TRBJ2-4
abundance: NA
d_gene: NA
v_gene: TRBV29-1

CDR3aa: CASSWGQASADTQYF
CDR3nt: TGTGCCAGCAGCTGGGGCCAGGCATCCGCAGATACGCAGTATTTT
j_gene: TRBJ2-3
abundance: NA
d_gene: NA
v_gene: TRBV5-4

CDR3aa: CASSYSNTQYF
CDR3nt: TGTGCCAGCAGTTACTCGAATACGCAGTATTTT
j_gene: TRBJ2-3
abundance: NA
d_gene: NA
v_gene: TRBV6-5

CDR3aa: CASGLAGGRETQYF
CDR3nt: TGCGCCAGCGGCCTAGCGGGAGGGAGAGAGACCCAGTACTTC
j_gene: TRBJ2-5
abundance: NA
d_gene: TRBD2
v_gene: TRBV5-1

CDR3aa: CASSSWGANEKLFF
CDR3nt: TGTGCCAGCAGTAGTTGGGGAGCTAATGAAAAACTGTTTTTT
j_gene: TRBJ1-4
abundance: NA
d_gene: NA
v_gene: TRBV6-5

CDR3aa: CASSSRYTEAFF
CDR3nt: TGTGCCAGCAGTAGCAGGTACACTGAAGCTTTCTTT
j_gene: TRBJ1-1
abundance: once
d_gene: NA
v_gene: TRBV6-5

CDR3aa: CASSPQNTGELFF
CDR3nt: TGTGCCAGCAGTCCACAAAACACCGGGGAGCTGTTTTTT
j_gene: TRBJ2-2
abundance: many
d_gene: NA
v_gene: TRBV12-3/TRBV12-4

CDR3aa: CASSDSASYSEQFF
CDR3nt: TGTGCCAGCAGTGACTCCGCCAGCTACAGTGAGCAGTTCTTC
j_gene: TRBJ2-1
abundance: few
d_gene: NA
v_gene: TRBV6-4

CDR3aa: CASSLVRGQGAQGHEQYF
CDR3nt: TGTGCCAGCAGCTTAGTTAGGGGACAGGGGGCGCAAGGGCACGAGCAGTACTTC
j_gene: TRBJ2-7
abundance: NA
d_gene: TRBD1
v_gene: TRBV11-2

CDR3aa: CASSLLSVYGYTF
CDR3nt: TGTGCCAGCAGCCTCCTTTCGGTCTATGGCTACACCTTC
j_gene: TRBJ1-2
abundance: NA
d_gene: NA
v_gene: TRBV14

CDR3aa: CASSVGGQQNNYGYTF
CDR3nt: TGTGCCAGCAGCGTAGGGGGACAGCAAAATAACTATGGCTACACCTTC
j_gene: TRBJ1-2
abundance: NA
d_gene: TRBD1
v_gene: TRBV9

CDR3aa: CSVFRDSRAGYF
CDR3nt: TGCAGCGTTTTCCGGGACTCACGTGCGGGATATTTT
j_gene: TRBJ2-3
abundance: NA
d_gene: NA
v_gene: TRBV29-1

CDR3aa: CASSYDPTLNTEAFF
CDR3nt: TGTGCCAGCAGTTACGACCCGACACTGAACACTGAAGCTTTCTTT
j_gene: TRBJ1-1
abundance: few
d_gene: NA
v_gene: TRBV6-5

CDR3aa: CAWNLDRTGSGNTIYF
CDR3nt: TGTGCCTGGAACCTCGATCGGACAGGGTCTGGAAACACCATATATTTT
j_gene: TRBJ1-3
abundance: NA
d_gene: TRBD1
v_gene: TRBV30

CDR3aa: CASSHRGWDRGISEQYF
CDR3nt: TGTGCCAGCAGCCACCGGGGATGGGACAGGGGAATCAGCGAGCAGTACTTC
j_gene: TRBJ2-7
abundance: NA
d_gene: TRBD1
v_gene: TRBV11-2

CDR3aa: CASIKQLNYGYTF
CDR3nt: TGTGCCAGCATTAAACAGCTTAACTATGGCTACACCTTC
j_gene: TRBJ1-2
abundance: NA
d_gene: NA
v_gene: TRBV5-6

CDR3aa: CASSPYRLAGDLSEQYF
CDR3nt: TGTGCCAGCTCACCTTATCGACTAGCGGGAGACCTCTCTGAGCAGTACTTC
j_gene: TRBJ2-7
abundance: NA
d_gene: TRBD2
v_gene: TRBV18

CDR3aa: CASSKDRQLAKNIQYF
CDR3nt: TGTGCCAGTAGTAAGGATCGACAGCTAGCCAAAAACATTCAGTACTTC
j_gene: TRBJ2-4
abundance: NA
d_gene: NA
v_gene: TRBV19

CDR3aa: CASNGDGNQPQHF
CDR3nt: TGTGCCAGCAACGGGGATGGCAATCAGCCCCAGCATTTT
j_gene: TRBJ1-5
abundance: once
d_gene: NA
v_gene: TRBV2

CDR3aa: CASRETSGRFNEQYF
CDR3nt: TGTGCCAGCAGAGAGACTAGCGGGAGATTCAACGAGCAGTACTTC
j_gene: TRBJ2-7
abundance: NA
d_gene: TRBD2
v_gene: TRBV28

CDR3aa: CASSLIQGTEAFF
CDR3nt: TGTGCCAGCAGTCTCATACAGGGCACTGAAGCTTTCTTT
j_gene: TRBJ1-1
abundance: NA
d_gene: NA
v_gene: TRBV12-3/TRBV12-4

CDR3aa: CASSEKGPEGGYTEAFF
CDR3nt: TGCGCCAGCAGTGAAAAGGGTCCCGAGGGTGGGTACACTGAAGCTTTCTTT
j_gene: TRBJ1-1
abundance: once
d_gene: NA
v_gene: TRBV10-2

CDR3aa: CASSQEQGWNSPLHF
CDR3nt: TGTGCCAGCAGCCAAGAGCAGGGGTGGAATTCACCCCTCCACTTT
j_gene: TRBJ1-6
abundance: NA
d_gene: NA
v_gene: TRBV3-1/TRBV3-2

CDR3aa: CSASGTSRSDGAQYF
CDR3nt: TGCAGTGCTAGTGGGACTAGCCGGAGTGATGGGGCCCAGTACTTC
j_gene: TRBJ2-5
abundance: NA
d_gene: TRBD2
v_gene: TRBV20-1

CDR3aa: CASSAGQGFYGYTF
CDR3nt: TGTGCCAGCAGCGCGGGACAGGGCTTCTATGGCTACACCTTC
j_gene: TRBJ1-2
abundance: NA
d_gene: TRBD1
v_gene: TRBV7-9

CDR3aa: CATGQRNTEAFF
CDR3nt: TGTGCCACGGGACAGCGCAACACTGAAGCTTTCTTT
j_gene: TRBJ1-1
abundance: NA
d_gene: TRBD1
v_gene: TRBV15